The 15 T cell receptor beta chains below all came from one sample that was sequenced in a study of blood T cell repertoires in COVID-19. TCRdb keeps only in-frame clones here, not all; method: immunoSEQ multiplex PCR. Of about 120,000 clones detected, approximately 80% appear once; the ten largest clones hold approximately 12%. Material: peripheral blood. The receptor set was obtained from a man between 60 and 75 years old with acute or convalescent COVID-19.

The rearrangement joins TRBV29-1 to TRBJ1-4; TRBD1 matches at 9 bases. Germline loops: CDR1 SQVTM, CDR2 ANQGSEA. Trimming at V came to 8 bases and at J to 8 bases, leaving 6 bases not matched to a gene. This CDR3 is 12 amino acids long. The DNA of the CDR3 is TGCAGCACCCGAGGACAGGGGGAAAAACTGTTTTTT. Encoded protein: CSTRGQGEKLFF.

The chain combines TRBV7-3 with TRBJ2-3, with 8 bases identical to TRBD1. CDR3 length equals 14 residues. The germline gives CDR1 SGHTA, CDR2 FQGTGA. V lost 5 bases to trimming and J lost 1 base; unmatched junction nucleotides: 2. CDR3: CASSVDRGTDTQYF. CDR3 sequence (DNA): TGTGCCAGCAGCGTGGACAGGGGCACAGATACGCAGTATTTT. The variable domain in full, completed from reference TRBV7-3 and TRBJ2-3, reads GAGVSQTPSNKVTEKGKYVELRCDPISGHTALYWYRQSLGQGPEFLIYFQGTGAADDSGLPNDRFFAVRPEGSVSTLKIQRTERGDSAVYLCASSVDRGTDTQYFGPGTRLTVL.

The genes are TRBV29-1 and TRBJ1-4; unclear D gene. Looked up from germline, CDR1 is SQVTM and CDR2 is ANQGSEA. Trimming removed 4 bases at V and 7 bases at J, with 13 bases between. This CDR3 region has 13 residues. The CDR3 here is CSVARHLSEKLFF. DNA for the CDR3: TGCAGCGTTGCGCGACACCTATCTGAAAAACTGTTTTTT.

The chain carries TRBV18 and TRBJ1-1; D uncertain. The CDR3 loop spans 14 amino acids. CDR1 and CDR2 (germline): KGHSH, LQKENI. The V gene lost 0 bases and the J gene lost 5 bases, with 10 bases spanning the gap. The CDR3 spells CASSPPGRSTEAFF. The CDR3 region has the DNA TGTGCCAGCTCACCACCTGGGAGGAGTACTGAAGCTTTCTTT.

This clone was observed a handful of times. The chain recombines TRBV6-5 with TRBJ2-1; 9 positions match TRBD1. The CDR3 covers 14 residues. Losses at the gene ends were 6 bases for V and 7 bases for J; bases not matched to a gene: 7. Germline CDR1 MNHEY, CDR2 SVGAGI. The CDR3 sequence is CASRETGGINEQFF. The CDR3 DNA reads TGTGCCAGCAGGGAGACAGGGGGAATAAATGAGCAGTTCTTC.

The chain combines TRBV14 with TRBJ2-7; a possible D gene is TRBD2 (6 bases). Deletions cut 2 bases from V and 2 bases from J, with 13 bases between. The CDR3 runs 15 residues. Germline values: CDR1 SGHDN, CDR2 FVKESK. CDR3 DNA: TGTGCCAGCAGCCAATTGGGACTGGCAACCTACGAGCAGTACTTC. Its protein is CASSQLGLATYEQYF.

This clone was recorded a few times. The chain links TRBV4-1 to TRBJ1-2; 8 bases map to TRBD1. J was trimmed by 5 bases and V by 5 bases; bases with no gene match: 10. Germline V lookup: CDR1 MGHRA, CDR2 YSYEKL. The CDR3 has 15 residues. This CDR3 reads CASSGHVDRAYGYTF. The CDR3 DNA reads as TGCGCCAGCAGCGGTCATGTGGACAGGGCTTATGGCTACACCTTC.

The chain has TRBV6-7 and TRBJ2-3; 10 nucleotides match TRBD2. TRBV6-7 has ORF status, its function being uncertain. With V trimmed by 5 bases and J by 6 bases, 17 bases remained unmatched. CDR3 length equals 18 residues. CDR3 sequence reads: CASSRTGQLAGEVDTQYF. The CDR3 DNA reads as TGTGCCAGCAGTCGGACAGGACAGCTAGCGGGAGAGGTGGATACGCAGTATTTT.

V is TRBV24-1 and J is TRBJ1-2, with 8 bases identical to TRBD1. The germline V gene encodes CDR1 KGHDR and CDR2 SFDVKD. This CDR3 has 16 residues. J gave up 7 bases and V 1 base, and 10 bases lay outside the gene matches. The CDR3 here is CATSDLGGQGAVGYTF. The CDR3 DNA sequence: TGTGCCACCAGTGATTTAGGGGGCCAGGGGGCCGTTGGCTACACCTTC.

The CDR3 protein is CASRTTTGSGRRNEQFF. The CDR3 coding sequence is TGTGCCAGCAGGACAACGACGGGTAGCGGGAGGAGGAATGAGCAGTTCTTC. V gene TRBV28 combines with J gene TRBJ2-1; TRBD2 matches at 10 bases. CDR1 is MDHEN, CDR2 SYDVKM, per germline. Trimming at V came to 6 bases and at J to 7 bases, leaving 15 bases not matched to a gene. This CDR3 contains 17 residues.

The chain carries TRBV11-2 and TRBJ2-7; possible D gene TRBD1, 6 bases. Germline CDR1 SGHAT, CDR2 FQNNGV. Deletions cut 5 bases from V and 3 bases from J, with 11 bases between. The CDR3 extends over 13 amino acids. CDR3 sequence reads: CASSPEDSYEQYF. CDR3 in DNA: TGTGCCAGCAGCCCGGAGGACAGCTACGAGCAGTACTTC. Full variable domain (outside the CDR3, taken from reference TRBV11-2 and TRBJ2-7): EAGVAQSPRYKIIEKRQSVAFWCNPISGHATLYWYQQILGQGPKLLIQFQNNGVVDDSQLPKDRFSAERLKGVDSTLKIQPAKLEDSAVYLCASSPEDSYEQYFGPGTRLTVT.

The CDR3 DNA is TGTGCCAGCACCCCCCACGTGAGCGAGACAGATACGCAGTATTTT. This translates into CASTPHVSETDTQYF. This chain uses TRBV27 with TRBJ2-3; the D is unclear. The CDR3 runs to 15 residues. Trimming took 7 bases from V and 3 from J, leaving 17 bases between them. Germline V lookup: CDR1 MNHEY, CDR2 SMNVEV (reference sequence).

The rearrangement joins TRBV9 to TRBJ2-7; tentatively, D is TRBD2 (6 bases). Germline CDR1 is SGDLS and CDR2 is YYNGEE. The CDR3 length is 14 residues. V lost 0 bases, J lost 5 bases, and 12 bases lay in between. The CDR3 DNA sequence: TGTGCCAGCAGCGTAGGGGCGGGGAAAAACGAGCAGTACTTC. This sequence encodes CASSVGAGKNEQYF.

V gene TRBV28 combines with J gene TRBJ2-7; TRBD2 aligns across 9 bases. V was clipped by 5 bases and J by 0 bases; unmatched bases: 5. Germline V gene sequence: CDR1 MDHEN, CDR2 SYDVKM. CDR3 length: 15 residues. Here the CDR3 reads CASSVSGSRSYEQYF. Written as DNA, the CDR3 is TGTGCCAGCAGTGTTAGCGGGAGTCGCTCCTACGAGCAGTACTTC.

This clone occurred a few times. The chain recombines TRBV19 with TRBJ2-2; the D gene is possibly TRBD2 (6 bases). This CDR3 region has 19 residues. The germline gives CDR1 LNHDA, CDR2 SQIVND (reference sequence). V was clipped by 3 bases and J by 6 bases, with 26 bases between them. DNA of the CDR3: TGTGCCAGTAGTATTGGGCAACGCCGGGCTAGCGCTCTAGCCGGGGAGCTGTTTTTT. This translates into CASSIGQRRASALAGELFF.